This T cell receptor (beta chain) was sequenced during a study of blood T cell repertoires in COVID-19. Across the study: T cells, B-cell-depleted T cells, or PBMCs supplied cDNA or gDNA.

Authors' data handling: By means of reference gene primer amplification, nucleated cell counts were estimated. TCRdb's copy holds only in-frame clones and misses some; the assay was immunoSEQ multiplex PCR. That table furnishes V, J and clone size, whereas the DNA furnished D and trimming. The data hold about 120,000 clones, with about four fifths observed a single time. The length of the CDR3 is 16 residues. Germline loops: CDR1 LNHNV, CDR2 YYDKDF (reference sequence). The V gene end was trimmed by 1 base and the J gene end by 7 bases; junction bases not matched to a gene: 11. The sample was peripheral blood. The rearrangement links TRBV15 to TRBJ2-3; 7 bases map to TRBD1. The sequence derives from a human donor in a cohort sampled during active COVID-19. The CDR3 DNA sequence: TGTGCCACCAGCAGAGCTACCGGGACAGAGGCGTATACGCAGTATTTT. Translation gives CATSRATGTEAYTQYF.